Shown below are 10 T cell receptor beta chains from a single sample sequenced in a study of shared clonotypes between healthy human individuals. Sequencing used immunoSEQ multiplex PCR; TCRdb keeps in-frame clones, though not all of them. Counted here are under 120,000 clones, less than 75% occurring once; the ten biggest clones make up around 26%. The sample comprised memory CD8+ T cells sorted from blood. Subset reported: CD45RO+ cells pooled with CCR7-negative TemRA cells. These TCRs come from a woman in her twenties or thirties in good health.

The J gene is TRBJ2-1, the V gene TRBV30, with D perhaps TRBD2 (6 bases). This CDR3 contains 13 residues. Between the trimmed V and J ends, which lost 7 bases and 3 bases, there was a span of 13 bases. Germline values: CDR1 GTSNPN, CDR2 SVGIG (reference sequence). CDR3 in DNA: TGTGCCTTATTAGCGGTAGTCTACAATGAGCAGTTCTTC. It yields the protein CALLAVVYNEQFF.

This chain joins TRBV6-4 and TRBJ2-2, with 10 bases identical to TRBD2. This CDR3 is built from 16 residues. The junction had 7 bases not matched to a gene; V was cut back by 0 bases and J by 9 bases. Per germline, CDR1 MRHNA and CDR2 SNTAGT. The DNA of the CDR3 is TGTGCCAGCAGTGACTCGATGGCTAGCGGGAGCCGGGAGCTGTTTTTT. It translates to CASSDSMASGSRELFF.

In its sample, this clone was seen many times. V usage is TRBV6-1 and J usage is TRBJ1-5, with 7 bases that match TRBD1. The CDR3 covers 15 residues. CDR1 and CDR2 (germline): MNHNS, SASEGT. V was clipped by 3 bases and J by 2 bases; unmatched bases: 4. The CDR3 nucleotides read TGTGCCAGCAGTGAGTCTACAGGGGGCAATCAGCCCCAGCATTTT. Protein: CASSESTGGNQPQHF.

V is TRBV7-6 and J is TRBJ1-3; 7 nucleotides agree with TRBD1. From germline, CDR1 is SGHVS and CDR2 FNYEAQ. Trimming took 5 bases from V and 2 from J; bases not matched to a gene: 6. The CDR3 has 15 residues. The CDR3 here is CASSNHRGTGNTIYF. The DNA for the CDR3 is TGTGCCAGCAGCAACCACAGGGGAACTGGAAACACCATATATTTT.

The CDR3 DNA sequence: TGTGCCAGCAGTTACGGGACGGACTATGGCTACACCTTC. Its protein is CASSYGTDYGYTF. V gene TRBV27 combines with J gene TRBJ1-2; a possible D gene is TRBD1 (5 bases). The CDR3 length is 13 residues. Trimming took off 4 bases at V and 3 bases at J, with 9 bases between the two ends. Germline assignment: CDR1 MNHEY and CDR2 SMNVEV (reference sequence).

V is TRBV7-9 and J is TRBJ2-7, with 9 bases lining up with TRBD1. Germline V lookup: CDR1 SEHNR, CDR2 FQNEAQ (reference sequence). The CDR3 is made up of 15 amino acids. Germline trimming cut 1 base from V and 3 bases from J; bases unmatched to any gene: 4. The CDR3 is CASSLGDRVGYEQYF. The CDR3, as DNA: TGTGCCAGCAGCTTAGGGGACAGGGTGGGCTACGAGCAGTACTTC.

This chain uses TRBV28 with TRBJ1-5, with D uncertain. Germline assignment: CDR1 MDHEN and CDR2 SYDVKM. V was clipped by 6 bases and J by 7 bases, with 19 bases between them. The CDR3 is 15 amino acids. The CDR3 reads CASRSRARYRQPQHF. CDR3 sequence (DNA): TGTGCCAGCAGGTCCCGGGCCCGGTATCGGCAGCCCCAGCATTTT.

This clone was observed a handful of times. The chain joins TRBV5-1 to TRBJ2-7; TRBD2 matches at 11 bases. CDR3 size: 14 residues. Germline CDR1 and CDR2: SGHRS and YFSETQ. V was pared by 2 bases and J by 4 bases, with 2 bases of the junction left unmatched. CDR3 region: CASSLRLAGYEQYF. CDR3 DNA: TGCGCCAGCAGCTTAAGACTAGCGGGATACGAGCAGTACTTC.

Turning to this clone: A far larger clone is one base from this, pointing to a likely read error. Other DNA sequences in the sample encode the same CDR3. The chain is built from TRBV27 and TRBJ2-1, with TRBD2 matching 12 bases. CDR1 and CDR2 (germline): MNHEY, SMNVEV (reference sequence). The length of the CDR3 is 15 residues. This CDR3 is CASSMTSGSYNEQFF. The CDR3 DNA follows: TGTGCCAGCAGTATGACTAGCGGGAGTTACAATGAGCAATTCTTC.

This clone appeared once. The gene calls are TRBV2 and TRBJ1-5, with 11 bases lining up with TRBD1. V lost 7 bases to trimming and J lost 2 bases; unmatched junction nucleotides: 19. Germline CDR1 and CDR2: SNHLY and FYNNEI. This CDR3 region has 20 residues. CDR3 region: CASNADRGPPGLVRNQPQHF. The CDR3 coding sequence is TGTGCCAGCAACGCGGACAGGGGGCCACCGGGGTTGGTTCGCAATCAGCCCCAGCATTTT. Full variable domain (rest looked up from reference TRBV2 and TRBJ1-5): EPEVTQTPSHQVTQMGQEVILRCVPISNHLYFYWYRQILGQKVEFLVSFYNNEISEKSEIFDDQFSVERPDGSNFTLKIRSTKLEDSAMYFCASNADRGPPGLVRNQPQHFGDGTRLSIL.